This T cell receptor beta chain was observed in a study of cytomegalovirus exposure and HLA in healthy donors. Whole-study findings and limits: Across all donors, roughly uniform sequencing depth was an assumption of the presence/absence analyses. Researchers reported that three CMV-associated chains were confirmed in vitro as CMV antigen-specific. Earlier analysis yielded a pattern in which most TCR beta V segments were productive about 87% or about 30% of the time. Later analysis indicated greater clonal expansion among HLA-associated TCR beta chains than among equally common other chains.

Primers included in the PCR were 60 Vbeta and 13 Jbeta primers. TCRdb keeps only in-frame clones here, not all; method: immunoSEQ multiplex PCR. In all, the sample yields tens of thousands of clones. CDR1 is SGHTA, CDR2 FQGNSA, per germline. The CDR3 has 14 amino acids. V lost 5 bases to trimming and J lost 0 bases, with 7 bases between them. Worth noting for this clone: The antigen is not known.

The rearrangement uses TRBV7-2 and TRBJ1-4, with D hard to call. Material: PBMCs. The sequence was obtained from a man aged 45 to 65 in good health and CMV-seropositive. CDR3 nucleotides: TGTGCCAGCAGCCCCGTTGCAACTAATGAAAAACTGTTTTTT. This gives the protein CASSPVATNEKLFF.